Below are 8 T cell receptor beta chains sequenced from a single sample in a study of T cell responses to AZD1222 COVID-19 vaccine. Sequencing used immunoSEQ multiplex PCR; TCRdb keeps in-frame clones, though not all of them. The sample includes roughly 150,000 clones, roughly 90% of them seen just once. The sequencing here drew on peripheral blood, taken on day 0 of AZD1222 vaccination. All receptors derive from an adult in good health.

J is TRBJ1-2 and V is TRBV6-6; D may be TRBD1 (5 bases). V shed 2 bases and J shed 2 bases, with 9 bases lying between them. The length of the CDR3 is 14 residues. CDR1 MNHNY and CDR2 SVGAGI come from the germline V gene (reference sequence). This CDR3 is CASSYVWGNYGYTF. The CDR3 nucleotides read TGTGCCAGCAGTTACGTATGGGGGAACTATGGCTACACCTTC.

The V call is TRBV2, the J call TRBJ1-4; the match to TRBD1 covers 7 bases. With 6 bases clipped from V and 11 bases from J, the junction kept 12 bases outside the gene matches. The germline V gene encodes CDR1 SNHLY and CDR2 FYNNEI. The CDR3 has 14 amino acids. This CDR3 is CASSPTWDSGKLFF. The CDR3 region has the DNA TGTGCCAGCAGCCCGACTTGGGACAGCGGGAAACTGTTTTTT.

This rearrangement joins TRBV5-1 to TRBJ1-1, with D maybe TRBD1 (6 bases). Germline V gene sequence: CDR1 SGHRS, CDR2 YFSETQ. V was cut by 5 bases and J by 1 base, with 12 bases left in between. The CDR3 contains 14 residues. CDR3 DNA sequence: TGCGCCAGCAGTTCCGGACAGTCGAACACTGAAGCTTTCTTT. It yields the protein CASSSGQSNTEAFF.

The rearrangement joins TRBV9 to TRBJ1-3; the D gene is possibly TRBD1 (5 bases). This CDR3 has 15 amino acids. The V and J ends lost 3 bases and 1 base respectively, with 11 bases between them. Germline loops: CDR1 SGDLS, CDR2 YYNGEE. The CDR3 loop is CASSAHRGSGNTIYF. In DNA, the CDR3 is TGTGCCAGCAGCGCTCACCGGGGGTCTGGAAACACCATATATTTT.

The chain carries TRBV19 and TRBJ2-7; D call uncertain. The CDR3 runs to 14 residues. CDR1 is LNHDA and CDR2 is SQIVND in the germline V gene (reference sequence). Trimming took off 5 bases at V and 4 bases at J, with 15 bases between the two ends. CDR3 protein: CASSDPGPFYEQYF. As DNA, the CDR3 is TGTGCCAGTAGTGATCCCGGGCCGTTTTACGAGCAGTACTTC.

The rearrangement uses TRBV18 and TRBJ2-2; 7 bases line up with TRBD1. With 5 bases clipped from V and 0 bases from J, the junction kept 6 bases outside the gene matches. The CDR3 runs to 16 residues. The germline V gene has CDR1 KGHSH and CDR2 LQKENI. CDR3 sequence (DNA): TGTGCCAGCTCAGGGCCCCAGGGGGCGAACACCGGGGAGCTGTTTTTT. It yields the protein CASSGPQGANTGELFF.

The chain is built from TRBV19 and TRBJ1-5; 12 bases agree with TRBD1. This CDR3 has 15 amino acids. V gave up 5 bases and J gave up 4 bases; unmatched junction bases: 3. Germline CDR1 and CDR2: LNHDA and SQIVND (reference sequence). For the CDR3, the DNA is TGTGCCAGTAGTTGGGACAGGGGGCCTAATCAGCCCCAGCATTTT. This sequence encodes CASSWDRGPNQPQHF.

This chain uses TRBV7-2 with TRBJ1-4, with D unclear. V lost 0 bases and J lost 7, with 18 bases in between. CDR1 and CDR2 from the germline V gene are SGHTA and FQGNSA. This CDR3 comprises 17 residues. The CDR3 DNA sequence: TGTGCCAGCAGCTTAGCAATTTCGGGGAGAGGAGGTGAAAAACTGTTTTTT. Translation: CASSLAISGRGGEKLFF.